These 27 T cell receptor beta chains were all obtained from the same sample, sequenced in a study of T cell responses to AZD1222 COVID-19 vaccine. Data came from immunoSEQ multiplex PCR; TCRdb stores just in-frame clones and leaves some out. The sample carries tens of thousands of clones, 83% recorded once. The sample here was peripheral blood, taken 28 days after the second AZD1222 dose. The receptors shown here come from an adult who received the AZD1222 COVID-19 vaccine.

V gene TRBV7-9 combines with J gene TRBJ2-1; 8 bases map to TRBD2. The CDR3 runs 13 residues. Looked up from germline, CDR1 is SEHNR and CDR2 is FQNEAQ (reference sequence). Unmatched junction bases numbered 6, after V lost 4 bases and J lost 10 bases. The CDR3 DNA reads TGTGCCAGCAGCTACGGGGGGGCCGACGAGCAGTTCTTC. Translation gives CASSYGGADEQFF.

V is TRBV6-2 or TRBV6-3 and J is TRBJ1-2; 10 positions match TRBD1. Germline V gene sequence: CDR1 MNHEY, CDR2 SVGEGT. The CDR3 totals 16 residues. J lost 4 bases, V lost 0 bases, and 5 bases had no gene match. CDR3 residues: CASSYSRDRGSYGYTF. DNA for the CDR3: TGTGCCAGCAGTTACTCCCGGGACAGGGGAAGCTATGGCTACACCTTC.

The V and J genes are TRBV19 and TRBJ1-5; maybe TRBD1 (6 bases). Germline CDR1 and CDR2: LNHDA and SQIVND (reference sequence). CDR3 length: 16 residues. V was clipped by 9 bases and J by 4 bases, with 22 bases between them. The CDR3 bases are TGTGCCAGCAAGGGGGGAATGCAATTCCCAAATCAGCCCCAGCATTTT. Its protein is CASKGGMQFPNQPQHF.

This clone was seen only once. The rearrangement joins TRBV18 to TRBJ2-3; 11 bases match TRBD2. The CDR3 is 18 amino acids. With V trimmed by 3 bases and J by 5 bases, 13 bases remained unmatched. The germline CDR1 and CDR2 sequences are KGHSH and LQKENI. DNA of the CDR3: TGTGCCAGCTCACCCCTGACTAGCGGGGCGTCAGATTTAGATACGCAGTATTTT. It translates to CASSPLTSGASDLDTQYF.

The rearrangement links TRBV6-8 to TRBJ1-2; D remains unclear. This CDR3 has 14 amino acids. Germline V gene data show CDR1 as MNHGY and CDR2 as SAAAGT. Deletions cut 6 bases from V and 8 bases from J, with 19 bases between. The CDR3 region is CASSAPGIFGGYTF. CDR3 in DNA: TGTGCCAGCAGCGCACCGGGCATTTTTGGGGGCTACACCTTC.

The chain links TRBV27 to TRBJ1-2, with D perhaps TRBD1 (5 bases). The V and J ends lost 5 bases and 0 bases respectively, with 7 bases between them. The CDR3 has 13 residues. The germline CDR1 and CDR2 sequences are MNHEY and SMNVEV (reference sequence). CDR3 DNA sequence: TGTGCCAGCAGTGACAGCCCTAACTATGGCTACACCTTC. Encoded protein: CASSDSPNYGYTF.

In this sample, this clone turned up a few times. V is TRBV7-2 and J is TRBJ1-2; D is perhaps TRBD1 (5 bases). The V and J ends lost 1 base and 2 bases respectively, with 8 bases between them. The V gene's germline CDR1 is SGHTA and CDR2 FQGNSA. The length of the CDR3 is 14 residues. DNA for the CDR3: TGTGCCAGCAGCTTAGGAACAGGCAACTATGGCTACACCTTC. This gives the protein CASSLGTGNYGYTF.

The genes are TRBV2 and TRBJ2-7, with 11 positions matching TRBD1. The CDR3 is 13 amino acids. V was clipped by 10 bases and J by 7 bases; unmatched bases: 9. CDR1 is SNHLY, CDR2 FYNNEI, per germline. The CDR3 sequence is CATLGTGGSEQYF. DNA for the CDR3: TGTGCCACCCTCGGGACAGGGGGATCAGAGCAGTACTTC.

This chain uses TRBV2 with TRBJ1-6; 8 bases fit TRBD1. Germline CDR1 is SNHLY and CDR2 is FYNNEI. The ends lost 6 bases at V and 10 bases at J; junction bases unmatched: 11. There are 15 residues in the CDR3. CDR3 protein: CASRSRTGPGSPLHF. CDR3 bases: TGTGCCAGCAGGAGCAGGACAGGGCCTGGGTCACCCCTCCACTTT.

In its sample, this clone was seen a few times. The V call is TRBV5-1, the J call TRBJ2-1; D gene ambiguous. CDR1 SGHRS and CDR2 YFSETQ come from the germline V gene. This CDR3 is 15 amino acids long. The V end lost 3 bases, the J end lost 0 bases, and 10 bases lay between the germline ends. CDR3 residues: CASSWEFSSYNEQFF. CDR3 DNA sequence: TGCGCCAGCAGCTGGGAATTTAGCTCCTACAATGAGCAGTTCTTC.

The genes are TRBV9 and TRBJ2-7; TRBD1 or TRBD2 may be the D gene (6 bases each). V was pared by 4 bases and J by 6 bases, with 23 bases between. The CDR3 is 16 amino acids. The germline V gene encodes CDR1 SGDLS and CDR2 YYNGEE. The DNA of the CDR3 is TGTGCCAGCAGCCCAACTCCCGGGACACGGGGAGGCGAGCAGTACTTC. It is translated as CASSPTPGTRGGEQYF.

A few counts support this clone. The chain couples TRBV5-4 to TRBJ2-1; 7 positions match TRBD1. V lost 3 bases, J lost 2 bases, and 5 bases stayed unmatched. The CDR3 is made up of 15 amino acids. Germline values: CDR1 SGHNT, CDR2 YYREEE (reference sequence). DNA for the CDR3: TGTGCCAGCAGCTCTGGACAGGTCACCTACAATGAGCAGTTCTTC. Protein: CASSSGQVTYNEQFF.

The rearrangement links TRBV24-1 to TRBJ1-5; D ambiguous. V shed 8 bases and J shed 7 bases, with 14 bases lying between them. Per the germline V gene, CDR1 is KGHDR and CDR2 is SFDVKD. CDR3 length equals 13 residues. The CDR3 DNA reads as TGTGCCACCAATTTTGGTGCCGGCCAGCCCCAGCATTTT. Its protein is CATNFGAGQPQHF.

V usage is TRBV5-1 and J usage is TRBJ1-2, with D perhaps matching TRBD1 (5 bases). CDR3 length equals 15 residues. Germline assignment: CDR1 SGHRS and CDR2 YFSETQ. Trimming stripped 1 base from V and 3 bases from J, with 13 bases between. CDR3 region: CASSLRQGRDYGYTF. As DNA, the CDR3 is TGCGCCAGCAGCTTGAGGCAGGGTAGGGACTATGGCTACACCTTC.

This clone was counted only a few times. The rearrangement uses TRBV12-3 or TRBV12-4 and TRBJ1-2, with D perhaps TRBD1 (6 bases). The CDR3 runs 13 residues. Trimming pared 7 bases from V and 9 bases from J, leaving 18 bases between. The CDR3 nucleotides are TGTGCCAGCACTCGGCAGGGGCTTAGTAGCTACACCTTC. Its protein product is CASTRQGLSSYTF.

The gene calls are TRBV6-5 and TRBJ2-1; possibly TRBD2 for D (6 bases). The germline V and J ends were trimmed by 4 bases and 10 bases, with 11 bases remaining between them. Germline assignment: CDR1 MNHEY and CDR2 SVGAGI. The CDR3 spans 12 residues. CDR3 loop: CASSWDFTEQFF. The CDR3 DNA reads as TGTGCCAGCAGTTGGGACTTCACCGAGCAGTTCTTC.

The rearrangement joins TRBV7-9 to TRBJ1-2; D is uncertain. The CDR3 extends over 15 amino acids. The V gene's germline CDR1 is SEHNR and CDR2 FQNEAQ (reference sequence). Trimming shortened V by 1 base and J by 8 bases, and 17 bases separated the two germline ends. The CDR3 here is CASSLGTVGRVGYTF. CDR3 nucleotides: TGTGCCAGCAGCTTAGGGACCGTCGGCCGCGTGGGCTACACCTTC.

CDR3 residues: CASSININTEAFF. The CDR3 nucleotides read TGTGCCAGTAGTATAAACATCAACACTGAAGCTTTCTTT. V gene TRBV19 combines with J gene TRBJ1-1, with D hard to call. Between the trimmed V and J ends, which lost 2 bases and 2 bases, there was a span of 6 bases. This CDR3 has 13 residues. Per the germline V gene, CDR1 is LNHDA and CDR2 is SQIVND (reference sequence).

The rearrangement joins TRBV27 to TRBJ1-4; perhaps TRBD1 as D (5 bases). CDR1 is MNHEY and CDR2 is SMNVEV in the germline V gene (reference sequence). V lost 3 bases and J lost 5, with 13 bases in between. The CDR3 length is 15 residues. The CDR3 bases are TGTGCCAGCAGTTTCCAGGGTTGGCCAAATGAAAAACTGTTTTTT. Protein sequence: CASSFQGWPNEKLFF. Together with reference TRBV27 and TRBJ1-4, the CDR3 gives the full variable domain: EAQVTQNPRYLITVTGKKLTVTCSQNMNHEYMSWYRQDPGLGLRQIYYSMNVEVTDKGDVPEGYKVSRKEKRNFPLILESPSPNQTSLYFCASSFQGWPNEKLFFGSGTQLSVL.

This rearrangement joins TRBV6-6 to TRBJ1-4; a possible D gene is TRBD1 (5 bases). Germline assignment: CDR1 MNHNY and CDR2 SVGAGI (reference sequence). CDR3 length equals 14 residues. Trimming left V 6 bases short and J 1 base short, with 9 bases between. The CDR3 protein is CASRWGVTNEKLFF. CDR3 DNA: TGTGCCAGCAGATGGGGCGTAACTAATGAAAAACTGTTTTTT.

This clone was found once. V gene TRBV24-1 combines with J gene TRBJ2-5; TRBD1 is a possible D gene (5 bases). The V gene lost 7 bases and the J gene lost 5 bases, with 10 bases spanning the gap. The CDR3 length is 12 residues. CDR1 and CDR2 from the germline V gene are KGHDR and SFDVKD. CDR3 loop: CATRGAGETQYF. CDR3 bases: TGTGCCACCAGAGGGGCCGGGGAGACCCAGTACTTC.

V and J are TRBV28 and TRBJ2-2, with D possibly being TRBD1 (5 bases). The CDR3 length is 15 residues. With 0 bases removed from V and 5 bases from J, the gap between germline ends came to 10 bases. Germline V gene sequence: CDR1 MDHEN, CDR2 SYDVKM. CDR3 residues: CASSLWQGGTGELFF. CDR3 nucleotides: TGTGCCAGCAGTTTATGGCAGGGTGGGACCGGGGAGCTGTTTTTT.

The J gene is TRBJ2-1, the V gene TRBV3-1 (or the pseudogene TRBV3-2), with a possible D match to TRBD1 (6 bases). V dropped 6 bases and J dropped 10 bases, with 13 bases sitting between them. From germline, CDR1 is LGHDT and CDR2 YNNKEL (reference sequence). The CDR3 sequence is 12 residues long. This chain's CDR3 is CASSQTGTEQFF. The CDR3 DNA is TGTGCCAGCAGTCAAACCGGGACAGAGCAGTTCTTC.

The chain employs TRBV29-1 and TRBJ2-1, with 9 bases aligning to TRBD1. The CDR3 length is 13 residues. The germline V gene encodes CDR1 SQVTM and CDR2 ANQGSEA. V lost 7 bases, J lost 7 bases, and 8 bases stayed unmatched. CDR3 DNA sequence: TGCAGCGCCCCTCGGGGGACAGGGAATGAGCAGTTCTTC. As protein: CSAPRGTGNEQFF.

V and J are TRBV19 and TRBJ1-1, with D uncertain. V lost 4 bases and J lost 4, with 7 bases in between. In germline, CDR1 is LNHDA, CDR2 SQIVND (reference sequence). The CDR3 has 12 residues. CDR3 in DNA: TGTGCCAGTAGTACTACAGTCACTGAAGCTTTCTTT. Amino acid sequence: CASSTTVTEAFF.

In DNA form, the CDR3 reads TGTGCCAGCAGAGTTCGGGGGCTGAACACTGAAGCTTTCTTT. Encoded protein: CASRVRGLNTEAFF. This sequence joins TRBV27 and TRBJ1-1; the D gene is possibly TRBD1 (6 bases). CDR1 and CDR2 from the germline V gene are MNHEY and SMNVEV (reference sequence). V was shortened by 6 bases and J by 0 bases, with 11 bases between the two germline ends. This CDR3 is built from 14 residues.

This rearrangement joins TRBV7-8 to TRBJ1-2, with a possible D match to TRBD1 (6 bases). Germline V gene lookup returns CDR1 SGHVS and CDR2 FQNEAQ. There are 15 residues in the CDR3. Trimming cost V 5 bases and J 0 bases, with 13 bases left between them. The CDR3 DNA follows: TGTGCCAGCAGCGGATCAGGGGTGGCTAACTATGGCTACACCTTC. Translated, it gives CASSGSGVANYGYTF.